The 21 T cell receptor beta chains presented below share a single source sample, sequenced in a study of monozygotic twins with inflammatory bowel disease. TCRdb reprocessed the 5' RACE reads and stores each CDR3 protein as one record, lacking DNA. Its table lists 330,000 or so distinct CDR3 sequences. Sequences were obtained from blood. The receptors stem from a human donor with ulcerative colitis or Crohn's disease, or a healthy co-twin of an affected twin (not recorded which).

The chain links TRBV5-1 to TRBJ2-6; TCRdb indicates TRBD1, and absent DNA this call remains unverified. Germline V CDR1 and CDR2: SGHRS, YFSETQ. The length of the CDR3 is 19 residues. This CDR3 reads CASSSPPGQDLSGANVLTF. The full variable domain, in which reference TRBV5-1 and TRBJ2-6 provide the parts outside the CDR3, is KAGVTQTPRYLIKTRGQQVTLSCSPISGHRSVSWYQQTPGQGLQFLFEYFSETQRNKGNFPGRFSGRQFSNSRSEMNVSTLELGDSALYLCASSSPPGQDLSGANVLTFGAGSRLTVL.

The CDR3 protein is CAWSQAGYSNQPQHF. The genes are TRBV30 and TRBJ1-5. CDR3 size: 15 residues. Germline values: CDR1 GTSNPN, CDR2 SVGIG (reference sequence).

The chain couples TRBV5-4 to TRBJ1-1; TCRdb's assignment of TRBD1 cannot be checked, as there is no DNA. Germline loops: CDR1 SGHNT, CDR2 YYREEE (reference sequence). This CDR3 comprises 15 residues. The CDR3 sequence: CASRPDRGRYTEAFF.

The chain combines TRBV28 with TRBJ2-2; TCRdb calls TRBD1, which cannot be checked without DNA. The CDR3 consists of 16 residues. In germline, CDR1 is MDHEN, CDR2 SYDVKM. This CDR3 is CASSPGTAINTGELFF.

The chain is built from TRBV5-1 and TRBJ2-3; without DNA, the TCRdb call of TRBD1 cannot be checked. This CDR3 spans 16 amino acids. In germline, CDR1 is SGHRS, CDR2 YFSETQ. This chain's CDR3 is CASSLGVQGGTDTQYF.

The rearrangement links TRBV5-1 to TRBJ1-3. Germline CDR1 is SGHRS and CDR2 is YFSETQ. The CDR3 runs to 15 residues. CDR3 sequence: CASSLETGPGNTIYF.

The rearrangement links TRBV20-1 to TRBJ2-1. The CDR3 covers 12 residues. Germline CDR1 is DFQATT and CDR2 is SNEGSKA (reference sequence). CDR3 region: CSAIHTYNEQFF.

CDR3 residues: CSVLLANNSPLHF. The chain couples TRBV29-1 to TRBJ1-6. Germline CDR1 reads SQVTM; CDR2 reads ANQGSEA. The CDR3 totals 13 residues.

V gene TRBV5-6 combines with J gene TRBJ2-3; TCRdb gives TRBD2 as the D gene, but with no DNA this cannot be confirmed. The CDR3 is made up of 18 amino acids. Germline CDR1 and CDR2: SGHDT and YYEEEE. The CDR3 sequence: CASSSVWTSGGATDTQYF.

CDR3 sequence reads: CASTFRGQNFNEAFF. V usage is TRBV12-3 or TRBV12-4 and J usage is TRBJ1-1; without DNA, the TCRdb call of TRBD1 cannot be checked. CDR3 length equals 15 residues.

The rearrangement joins TRBV4-1 to TRBJ1-6; the D gene TCRdb calls, TRBD1, cannot be checked with no DNA. This CDR3 spans 18 amino acids. Looked up from germline, CDR1 is MGHRA and CDR2 is YSYEKL. CDR3 protein: CASSQDPFVGQGNSPLHF.

The chain links TRBV5-1 to TRBJ2-1; the D call from TCRdb, TRBD1, cannot be confirmed without DNA. Germline V gene sequence: CDR1 SGHRS, CDR2 YFSETQ. There are 15 residues in the CDR3. Here the CDR3 reads CASSLEGQGMDEQFF.

This chain uses TRBV5-1 with TRBJ2-3; the TCRdb D gene call, TRBD1, has no DNA to confirm it. Per the germline V gene, CDR1 is SGHRS and CDR2 is YFSETQ. The CDR3 loop spans 16 amino acids. The CDR3 sequence: CASSPLPGQGADTQYF.

This chain uses TRBV3-1 with TRBJ2-7; TCRdb selects TRBD2, and the lack of DNA leaves this call unchecked. CDR1 is LGHDT, CDR2 YNNKEL, per germline (reference sequence). The CDR3 length is 18 residues. The chain's CDR3 is CASSLRKGLAGSHYEQYF.

CDR3 sequence reads: CASRPYGGLGDTQYF. The chain combines TRBV12-3 or TRBV12-4 with TRBJ2-3; the D gene TCRdb calls, TRBD1, cannot be checked with no DNA. The CDR3 covers 15 residues.

The chain combines TRBV5-5 with TRBJ2-5. The CDR3 extends over 16 amino acids. Germline loops: CDR1 SGHKS, CDR2 YYEKEE (reference sequence). The CDR3 sequence: CASSFEVVRSQETQYF.

The chain couples TRBV12-3 or TRBV12-4 to TRBJ1-2; without DNA, the TCRdb call of TRBD1 cannot be checked. The CDR3 spans 16 residues. The CDR3 sequence is CASTLTSRQGNYGYTF.

The V and J genes are TRBV12-3 or TRBV12-4 and TRBJ2-2. The CDR3 is made up of 18 amino acids. The CDR3 here is CASSFLSARRTNTGELFF.

The rearrangement joins TRBV19 to TRBJ2-7; TCRdb picks TRBD1, but there is no DNA to check that call. The CDR3 is 14 residues long. Germline V gene sequence: CDR1 LNHDA, CDR2 SQIVND (reference sequence). The CDR3 sequence is CASSLSKGAYEQYF. The full variable domain, in which reference TRBV19 and TRBJ2-7 provide the parts outside the CDR3, is DGGITQSPKYLFRKEGQNVTLSCEQNLNHDAMYWYRQDPGQGLRLIYYSQIVNDFQKGDIAEGYSVSREKKESFPLTVTSAQKNPTAFYLCASSLSKGAYEQYFGPGTRLTVT.

The chain is built from TRBV18 and TRBJ2-7; the TCRdb call, TRBD1, lacks DNA for checking. Germline loops: CDR1 KGHSH, CDR2 LQKENI. This CDR3 is 14 amino acids long. The CDR3 loop reads CASSPPGQGTEQYF.

The chain employs TRBV5-6 and TRBJ1-2; TCRdb proposes TRBD1, but this gene call is untestable without DNA. This CDR3 is built from 15 residues. In germline, CDR1 is SGHDT, CDR2 YYEEEE. The CDR3 spells CASSRPGTGRYGYTF.